This T cell receptor (beta chain) emerged from a study of blood T cell repertoires in COVID-19. Study summary: Specimens from acute and convalescent COVID-19 originated in the United States, Italy and Spain. Nucleic acid was either cDNA or gDNA, and it came from T cells, B-cell-depleted T cells, or PBMCs.

As originally analysed: Cell counts per sample came from amplifying reference gene primers. Sequencing used immunoSEQ multiplex PCR; TCRdb keeps in-frame clones, though not all of them. V, J and clone size reflect that table, while D and trimming were determined from the DNA. The sample shows around 270,000 clones, roughly nine tenths of them seen only once. J lost 5 bases, V lost 5 bases, and 11 bases had no gene match. Germline V gene data show CDR1 as LNHDA and CDR2 as SQIVND (reference sequence). The CDR3 has 16 residues. Sequenced input: peripheral blood. The receptor was isolated from a man aged 40-50 years who had recovered from COVID-19. The chain couples TRBV19 to TRBJ1-5; 8 nucleotides match TRBD1. This CDR3 is CASSPLGQGVDQPQHF. CDR3 nucleotide sequence: TGTGCCAGTAGTCCCCTCGGACAGGGAGTGGATCAGCCCCAGCATTTT.